The entry below describes one T cell receptor (beta chain). Its antigen is as yet unknown. The J segment lost 7 bases and the V segment lost 3 bases, leaving 10 bases of the junction unmatched. The CDR3 consists of 15 residues. Germline CDR1 is SGHNT and CDR2 is YYREEE (reference sequence). The data are from a study of T cell responses to AZD1222 COVID-19 vaccine. General study points: Researchers took repertoire samples only after the peak T cell response had come. A rise in Spike-specific TCR breadth and depth followed two AZD1222 doses.

Sequenced by immunoSEQ multiplex PCR; TCRdb stores in-frame clones only, minus some. This table has 200,000 to 250,000 clones, approximately 94% appearing once. This TCR came from an adult who received the MenACWY meningococcal vaccine as a control. The sequencing here drew on peripheral blood, taken 28 days after the second dose of the MenACWY control vaccine. The chain recombines TRBV5-4 with TRBJ2-1; the match to TRBD2 covers 7 bases. CDR3 DNA: TGTGCCAGCAGCTCCCGGGGAGGGCGGGGGAATGAGCAGTTCTTC. It is translated as CASSSRGGRGNEQFF.